This T cell receptor (beta chain) emerged from a study of cytomegalovirus exposure and HLA in healthy donors. General study findings and limits: As confirmed in vitro, a few CMV-associated chains were specific for CMV antigens. Sequencing depth roughly uniform across donors was assumed in presence/absence analyses. The authors later linked a missense DCLRE1C variant to TCR beta V- and J-gene trimming.

It was with 60 Vbeta and 13 Jbeta primers that the PCR ran. As processed by the authors: In a later analysis, roughly 11 million of approximately 80 million unique beta chains occurred in at least two donors. Sequenced by immunoSEQ multiplex PCR; TCRdb stores in-frame clones only, minus some. V, J and clone size are those of that table, while D and trimming were read from the DNA. The sample has 90,000 to 120,000 clones, about four fifths seen once. To note about this clone: What it binds is not known.

Looked up from germline, CDR1 is MGHRA and CDR2 is YSYEKL. CDR3 size: 19 residues. Trimming cost V 4 bases and J 7 bases, with 28 bases left between them. Sequencing used PBMCs. The chain carries TRBV4-1 and TRBJ1-4; unclear D gene. The receptor comes from a man younger than 40 in good health and CMV-seropositive. The CDR3 DNA sequence: TGCGCCAGCAGCCCGGATCTGGGCCAGCTTTTGAAGAGTAGTGAAAAACTGTTTTTT. This translates into CASSPDLGQLLKSSEKLFF.